This T cell receptor beta chain was identified in a study of vaccination effects on CD4 cells after COVID-19. This table comes from immunoSEQ multiplex PCR, and its TCRdb copy is limited to in-frame clones, with some not included. This sample has roughly 59,000 clones, with approximately 78% found just once. About this clone itself: Its specificity is unknown.

Under the ViraFEST assay, PBMC were stimulated with viral peptide pools so that antigen-specific CD4+ T cells expanded. Sequencing was performed afterwards. With approximately 10 days of culture completed, CD4+ T cells were isolated. As their vaccination, participants received two doses of either BNT162b2 or mRNA-1273. The specimen comprised CD4+ T cells from PBMCs cultured with HCoV-OC43 spike peptides, sampled after COVID-19 vaccination. The subset is: HCoV-OC43 spike overlapping peptide pool stimulation. The receptor was isolated from a human donor who received a COVID-19 vaccine.

CDR3 in amino acids: CASSPRQGAATGELFF. The CDR3 DNA sequence: TGTGCCAGCAGCCCCCGACAGGGGGCGGCCACCGGGGAGCTGTTTTTT. The chain recombines TRBV7-2 with TRBJ2-2; 10 nucleotides line up with TRBD1. V shed 5 bases and J 4 bases; nucleotides not matched to a gene: 7. The CDR3 totals 16 residues. Per the germline V gene, CDR1 is SGHTA and CDR2 is FQGNSA.